This TCR beta chain is drawn from a study of blood T cell repertoires in COVID-19. Sequencing used immunoSEQ multiplex PCR; TCRdb keeps in-frame clones, though not all of them. The sample has under 200,000 clones; around 91% are singletons. Per the germline V gene, CDR1 is SGHRS and CDR2 is YFSETQ. Trimming cost V 4 bases and J 4 bases, with 18 bases left between them. This CDR3 comprises 15 residues. The gene calls are TRBV5-1 and TRBJ2-7; D is perhaps TRBD1 (7 bases). Sequencing was performed on PBMCs or T cells enriched from blood (not recorded which). This receptor was taken from a woman aged 18-29 years who had recovered from COVID-19. CDR3 in DNA: TGCGCCAGCAGCCCCAGGGGGGTAAATTCGTACGAGCAGTACTTC. It codes for CASSPRGVNSYEQYF.